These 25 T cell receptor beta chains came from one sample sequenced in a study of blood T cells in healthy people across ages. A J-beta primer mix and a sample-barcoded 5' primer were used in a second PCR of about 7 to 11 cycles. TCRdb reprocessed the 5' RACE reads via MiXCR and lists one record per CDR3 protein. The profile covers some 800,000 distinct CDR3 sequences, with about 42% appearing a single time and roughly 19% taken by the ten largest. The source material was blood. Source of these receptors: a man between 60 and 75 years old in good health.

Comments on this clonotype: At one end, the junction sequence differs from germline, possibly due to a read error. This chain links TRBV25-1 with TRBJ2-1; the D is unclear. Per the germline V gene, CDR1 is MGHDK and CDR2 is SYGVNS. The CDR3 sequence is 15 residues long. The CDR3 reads CTSSELASSYNEQFF. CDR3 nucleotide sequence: TGTACCAGCAGTGAACTGGCCAGCTCCTACAATGAGCAGTTCTTC.

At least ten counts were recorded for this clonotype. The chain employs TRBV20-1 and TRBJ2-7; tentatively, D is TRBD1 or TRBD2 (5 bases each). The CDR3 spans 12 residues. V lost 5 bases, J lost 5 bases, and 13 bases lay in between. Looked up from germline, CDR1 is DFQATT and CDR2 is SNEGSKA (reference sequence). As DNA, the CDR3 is TGCAGTGCTCGACCTGGGGGTCACGAGCAGTACTTC. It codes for CSARPGGHEQYF.

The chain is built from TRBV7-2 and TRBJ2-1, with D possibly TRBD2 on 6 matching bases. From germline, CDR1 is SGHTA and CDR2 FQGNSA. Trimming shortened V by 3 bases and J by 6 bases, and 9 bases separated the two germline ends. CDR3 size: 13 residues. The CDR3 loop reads CASSLALANEQFF. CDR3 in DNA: TGTGCCAGCAGCTTGGCACTAGCCAATGAGCAGTTCTTC.

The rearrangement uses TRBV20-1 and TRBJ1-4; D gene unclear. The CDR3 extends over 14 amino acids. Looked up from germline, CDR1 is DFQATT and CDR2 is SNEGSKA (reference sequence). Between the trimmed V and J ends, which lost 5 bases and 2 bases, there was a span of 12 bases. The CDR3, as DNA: TGCAGTGCTTTGCCGGGTAGCACTAATGAAAAACTGTTTTTT. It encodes CSALPGSTNEKLFF.

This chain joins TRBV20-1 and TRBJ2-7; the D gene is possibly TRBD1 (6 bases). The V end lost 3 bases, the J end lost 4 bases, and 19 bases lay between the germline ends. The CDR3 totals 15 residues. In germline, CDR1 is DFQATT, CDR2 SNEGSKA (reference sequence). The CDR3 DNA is TGCAGTGCTAGGGAACAGGGCAGGACTCTTTACGAGCAGTACTTC. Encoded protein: CSAREQGRTLYEQYF.

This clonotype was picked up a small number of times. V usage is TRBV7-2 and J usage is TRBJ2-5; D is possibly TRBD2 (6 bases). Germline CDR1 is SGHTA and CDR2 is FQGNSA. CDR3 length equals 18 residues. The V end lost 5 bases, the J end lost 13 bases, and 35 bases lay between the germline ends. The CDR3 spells CASSPLDWPLRGEAGPYF. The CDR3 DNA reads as TGTGCCAGCAGCCCCTTGGACTGGCCGCTACGAGGAGAGGCGGGGCCGTACTTC.

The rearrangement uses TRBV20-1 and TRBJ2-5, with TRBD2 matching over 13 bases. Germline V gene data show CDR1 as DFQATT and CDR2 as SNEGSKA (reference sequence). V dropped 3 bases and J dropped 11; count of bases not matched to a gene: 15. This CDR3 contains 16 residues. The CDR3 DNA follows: TGCAGTGCTAGGACTAGCGGGGGGTTATCCTACAATGAGCAGTACTTC. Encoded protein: CSARTSGGLSYNEQYF.

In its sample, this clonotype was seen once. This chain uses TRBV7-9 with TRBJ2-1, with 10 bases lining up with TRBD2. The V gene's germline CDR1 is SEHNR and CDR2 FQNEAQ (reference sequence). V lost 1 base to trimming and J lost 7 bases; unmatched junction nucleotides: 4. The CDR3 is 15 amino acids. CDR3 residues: CASSLVASGSNEQFF. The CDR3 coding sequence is TGTGCCAGCAGCTTAGTGGCTAGCGGGAGTAATGAGCAGTTCTTC. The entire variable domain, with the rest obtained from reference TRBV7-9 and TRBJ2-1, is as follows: DTGVSQNPRHKITKRGQNVTFRCDPISEHNRLYWYRQTLGQGPEFLTYFQNEAQLEKSRLLSDRFSAERPKGSFSTLEIQRTEQGDSAMYLCASSLVASGSNEQFFGPGTRLTVL.

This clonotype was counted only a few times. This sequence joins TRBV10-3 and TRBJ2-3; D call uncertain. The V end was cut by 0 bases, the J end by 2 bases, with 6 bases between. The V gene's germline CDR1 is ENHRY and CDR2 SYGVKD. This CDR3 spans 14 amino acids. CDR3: CAISESRVTDTQYF. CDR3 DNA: TGTGCCATCAGTGAGTCGAGAGTCACAGATACGCAGTATTTT.

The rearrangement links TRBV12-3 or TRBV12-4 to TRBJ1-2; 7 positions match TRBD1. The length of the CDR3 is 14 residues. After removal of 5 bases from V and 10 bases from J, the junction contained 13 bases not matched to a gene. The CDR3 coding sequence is TGTGCCAGCAGTGTGTGCAGGGGGGTTTTGCCCTACACCTTC. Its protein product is CASSVCRGVLPYTF.

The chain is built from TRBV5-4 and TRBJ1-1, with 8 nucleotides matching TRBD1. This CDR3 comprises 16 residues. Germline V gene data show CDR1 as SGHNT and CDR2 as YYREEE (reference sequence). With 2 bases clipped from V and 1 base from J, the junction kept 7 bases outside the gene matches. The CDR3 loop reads CASSFGPGGKNTEAFF. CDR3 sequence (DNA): TGTGCCAGCAGCTTTGGGCCAGGGGGCAAGAACACTGAAGCTTTCTTT.

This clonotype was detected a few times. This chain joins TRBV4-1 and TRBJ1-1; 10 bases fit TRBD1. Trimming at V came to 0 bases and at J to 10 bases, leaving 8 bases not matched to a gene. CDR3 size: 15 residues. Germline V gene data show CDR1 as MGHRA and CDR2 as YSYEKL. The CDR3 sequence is CASSQESGTGVRAFF. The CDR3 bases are TGCGCCAGCAGCCAAGAATCAGGGACAGGGGTTAGAGCTTTCTTT.

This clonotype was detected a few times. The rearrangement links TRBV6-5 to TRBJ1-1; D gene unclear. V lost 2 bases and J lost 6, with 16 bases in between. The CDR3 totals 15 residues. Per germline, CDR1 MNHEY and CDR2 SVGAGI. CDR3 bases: TGTGCCAGCAGTTACGGCCAAGCCATTCGTGCTGAAGCTTTCTTT. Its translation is CASSYGQAIRAEAFF.

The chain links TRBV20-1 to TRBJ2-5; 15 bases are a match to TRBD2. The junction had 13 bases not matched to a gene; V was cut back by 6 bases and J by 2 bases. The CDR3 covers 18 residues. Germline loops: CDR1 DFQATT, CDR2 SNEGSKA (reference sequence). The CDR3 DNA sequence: TGCAGTGCCAATGGACTAGCGGGGGGGGGACTCTCACAAGAGACCCAGTACTTC. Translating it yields CSANGLAGGGLSQETQYF.

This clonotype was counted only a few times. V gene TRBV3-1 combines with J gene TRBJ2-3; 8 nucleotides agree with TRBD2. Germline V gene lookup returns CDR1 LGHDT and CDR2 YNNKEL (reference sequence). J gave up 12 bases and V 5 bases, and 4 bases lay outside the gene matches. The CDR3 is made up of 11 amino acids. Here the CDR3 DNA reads TGTGCCAGCAGCGATAGCGGGGCTCAGTATTTT. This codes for CASSDSGAQYF.

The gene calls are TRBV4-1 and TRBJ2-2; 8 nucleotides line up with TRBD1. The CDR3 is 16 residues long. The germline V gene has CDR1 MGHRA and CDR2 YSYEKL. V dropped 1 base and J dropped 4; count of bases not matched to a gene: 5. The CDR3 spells CASSQAQTGGTGELFF. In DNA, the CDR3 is TGCGCCAGCAGCCAAGCGCAAACAGGGGGCACCGGGGAGCTGTTTTTT.

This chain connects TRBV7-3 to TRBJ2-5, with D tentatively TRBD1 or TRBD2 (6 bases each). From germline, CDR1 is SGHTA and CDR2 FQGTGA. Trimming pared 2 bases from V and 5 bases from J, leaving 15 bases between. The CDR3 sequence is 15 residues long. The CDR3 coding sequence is TGTGCCAGCAGCTTAGTGGGGGGCAGGAGGGAGACCCAGTACTTC. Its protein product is CASSLVGGRRETQYF.

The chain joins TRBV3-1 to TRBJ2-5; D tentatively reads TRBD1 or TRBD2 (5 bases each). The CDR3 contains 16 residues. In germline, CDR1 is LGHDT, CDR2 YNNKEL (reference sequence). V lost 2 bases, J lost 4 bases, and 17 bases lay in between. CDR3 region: CASSQMGRGELETQYF. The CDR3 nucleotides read TGTGCCAGCAGCCAAATGGGGCGAGGGGAATTAGAGACCCAGTACTTC.

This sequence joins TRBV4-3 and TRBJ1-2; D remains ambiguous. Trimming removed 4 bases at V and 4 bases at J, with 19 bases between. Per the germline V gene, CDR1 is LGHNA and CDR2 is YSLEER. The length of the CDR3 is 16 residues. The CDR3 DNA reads TGCGCCAGCAGCCCAGGTGCAGGCCAGCTTGCCTATGGCTACACCTTC. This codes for CASSPGAGQLAYGYTF.

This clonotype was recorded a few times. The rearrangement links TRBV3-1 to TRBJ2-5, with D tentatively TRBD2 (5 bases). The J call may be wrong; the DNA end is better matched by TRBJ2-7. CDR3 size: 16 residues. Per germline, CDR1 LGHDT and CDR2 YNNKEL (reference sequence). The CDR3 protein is CASSPHFEGVSVEQYF. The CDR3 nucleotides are TGTGCCAGCAGCCCCCATTTTGAGGGAGTATCGGTCGAGCAGTACTTC.

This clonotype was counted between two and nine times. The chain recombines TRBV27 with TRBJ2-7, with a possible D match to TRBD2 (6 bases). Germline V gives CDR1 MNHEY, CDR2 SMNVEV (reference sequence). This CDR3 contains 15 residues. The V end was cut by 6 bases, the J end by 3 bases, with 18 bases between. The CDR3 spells CASRSGGGGSYEQYF. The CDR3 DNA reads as TGTGCCAGCAGAAGCGGTGGTGGGGGGAGCTACGAGCAGTACTTC.

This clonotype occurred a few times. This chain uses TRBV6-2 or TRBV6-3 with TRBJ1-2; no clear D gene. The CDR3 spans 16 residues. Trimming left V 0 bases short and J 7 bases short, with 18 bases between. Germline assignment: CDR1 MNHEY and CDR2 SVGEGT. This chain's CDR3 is CASSYSIQPSSGGYTF. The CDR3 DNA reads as TGTGCCAGCAGTTACTCGATCCAGCCTTCCTCGGGTGGCTACACCTTC.

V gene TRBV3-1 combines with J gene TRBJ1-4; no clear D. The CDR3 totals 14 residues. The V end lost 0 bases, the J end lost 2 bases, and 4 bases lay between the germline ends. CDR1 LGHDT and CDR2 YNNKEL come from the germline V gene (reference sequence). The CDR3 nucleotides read TGTGCCAGCAGCCAAGATTCGACTAATGAAAAACTGTTTTTT. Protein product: CASSQDSTNEKLFF.

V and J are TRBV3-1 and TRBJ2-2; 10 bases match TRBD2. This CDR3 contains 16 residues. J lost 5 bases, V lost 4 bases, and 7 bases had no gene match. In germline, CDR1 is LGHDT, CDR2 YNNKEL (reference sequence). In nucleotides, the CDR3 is TGTGCCAGCAGCCTTACTAGCGGGGATCGAACCGGGGAGCTGTTTTTT. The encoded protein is CASSLTSGDRTGELFF.

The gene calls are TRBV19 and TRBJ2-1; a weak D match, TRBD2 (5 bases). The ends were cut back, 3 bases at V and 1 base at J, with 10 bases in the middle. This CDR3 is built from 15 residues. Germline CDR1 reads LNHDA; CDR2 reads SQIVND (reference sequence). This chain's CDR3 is CASSMKWTSYNEQFF. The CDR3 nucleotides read TGTGCCAGTAGTATGAAGTGGACTTCCTACAATGAGCAGTTCTTC.